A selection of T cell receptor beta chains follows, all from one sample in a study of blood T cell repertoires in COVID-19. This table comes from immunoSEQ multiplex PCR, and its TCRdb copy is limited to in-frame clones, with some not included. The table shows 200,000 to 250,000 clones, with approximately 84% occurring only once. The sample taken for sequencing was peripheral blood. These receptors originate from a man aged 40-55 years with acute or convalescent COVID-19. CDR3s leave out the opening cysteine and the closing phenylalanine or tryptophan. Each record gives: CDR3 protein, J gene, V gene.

CDR3aa: ASSARLSGGFYNEQF
j_gene: TRBJ2-1
v_gene: TRBV7-6

CDR3aa: ASSRLGGDGYT
j_gene: TRBJ1-2
v_gene: TRBV6-6

CDR3aa: ASSRRDRGEDTQY
j_gene: TRBJ2-3
v_gene: TRBV2

CDR3aa: ASSFTGGRTEAF
j_gene: TRBJ1-1
v_gene: TRBV5-4

CDR3aa: ASILTGLETQY
j_gene: TRBJ2-5
v_gene: TRBV11-3

CDR3aa: ASSLTGQGYNSPLH
j_gene: TRBJ1-6
v_gene: TRBV27

CDR3aa: ASSISGVMNTEAF
j_gene: TRBJ1-1
v_gene: TRBV28

CDR3aa: ASSIPTLQGALNQPQH
j_gene: TRBJ1-5
v_gene: TRBV19

CDR3aa: ASRPGTGGAYGYT
j_gene: TRBJ1-2
v_gene: TRBV5-6

CDR3aa: ASSTDRSTEAF
j_gene: TRBJ1-1
v_gene: TRBV7-2

CDR3aa: ASSAENRNTEAF
j_gene: TRBJ1-1
v_gene: TRBV25-1

CDR3aa: ASSSLSGQGADQPQH
j_gene: TRBJ1-5
v_gene: TRBV19

CDR3aa: ASSTASAAGLNTEAF
j_gene: TRBJ1-1
v_gene: TRBV19

CDR3aa: ASSFEGGVGNQPQH
j_gene: TRBJ1-5
v_gene: TRBV28

CDR3aa: ASSLWGQGAGYT
j_gene: TRBJ1-2
v_gene: TRBV5-1

CDR3aa: ASSTLPGQYSGANVLT
j_gene: TRBJ2-6
v_gene: TRBV7-9

CDR3aa: ASSQGGRTEAF
j_gene: TRBJ1-1
v_gene: TRBV14

CDR3aa: ASKGTSGDNEQF
j_gene: TRBJ2-1
v_gene: TRBV2

CDR3aa: AITQDRNTEAF
j_gene: TRBJ1-1
v_gene: TRBV10-3

CDR3aa: ASSVGLAGSSYNEQF
j_gene: TRBJ2-1
v_gene: TRBV9

CDR3aa: ASSTTPGIGQYEQY
j_gene: TRBJ2-7
v_gene: TRBV5-1

CDR3aa: ASTAGYNEQF
j_gene: TRBJ2-1
v_gene: TRBV11-2

CDR3aa: ASSFGKELYEQY
j_gene: TRBJ2-7
v_gene: TRBV7-8

CDR3aa: ASSVPGGAYGYT
j_gene: TRBJ1-2
v_gene: TRBV5-6

CDR3aa: ASTLSGAGNTIY
j_gene: TRBJ1-3
v_gene: TRBV6-5

CDR3aa: ASSLRNTEAF
j_gene: TRBJ1-1
v_gene: TRBV3-1/TRBV3-2

CDR3aa: ASSQGGDRRNTEAF
j_gene: TRBJ1-1
v_gene: TRBV4-2

CDR3aa: ASSHRTGLDEYGYT
j_gene: TRBJ1-2
v_gene: TRBV3-1/TRBV3-2

CDR3aa: ASSQGPSSGANIQY
j_gene: TRBJ2-4
v_gene: TRBV5-1

CDR3aa: ASSEGRSEAT
j_gene: TRBJ1-2
v_gene: TRBV6-1

CDR3aa: ASSLRGQENIQY
j_gene: TRBJ2-4
v_gene: TRBV7-2

CDR3aa: ASSPGTSGALQETQY
j_gene: TRBJ2-5
v_gene: TRBV5-1

CDR3aa: ASVGLRGQPQH
j_gene: TRBJ1-5
v_gene: TRBV2

CDR3aa: ASTIQTNTEAF
j_gene: TRBJ1-1
v_gene: TRBV6-6

CDR3aa: AWREGTGSYNEQF
j_gene: TRBJ2-1
v_gene: TRBV30

CDR3aa: ASSRDRVNSPLH
j_gene: TRBJ1-6
v_gene: TRBV5-4

CDR3aa: ASSGAGGLNIEQF
j_gene: TRBJ2-1
v_gene: TRBV2

CDR3aa: ASSLQLTDRGPGNTIY
j_gene: TRBJ1-3
v_gene: TRBV7-9

CDR3aa: ASSGQLAKNIQY
j_gene: TRBJ2-4
v_gene: TRBV19

CDR3aa: ASSSLDSSNQPQH
j_gene: TRBJ1-5
v_gene: TRBV7-9

CDR3aa: AWSPGTGHGEQF
j_gene: TRBJ2-1
v_gene: TRBV30

CDR3aa: ASSEQQATNEKLF
j_gene: TRBJ1-4
v_gene: TRBV10-2

CDR3aa: ASSHRDEQY
j_gene: TRBJ2-7
v_gene: TRBV3-1/TRBV3-2

CDR3aa: ASSTGQGNYGYT
j_gene: TRBJ1-2
v_gene: TRBV5-4

CDR3aa: ASSLQGAMNTEAF
j_gene: TRBJ1-1
v_gene: TRBV7-2

CDR3aa: ASSPPRAGGYT
j_gene: TRBJ1-2
v_gene: TRBV11-2

CDR3aa: ASSLYLGQGGDGYT
j_gene: TRBJ1-2
v_gene: TRBV5-5

CDR3aa: ASSETGSADTQY
j_gene: TRBJ2-3
v_gene: TRBV5-1

CDR3aa: ASSYSPRNTEAF
j_gene: TRBJ1-1
v_gene: TRBV6-5

CDR3aa: ASRHGEKLF
j_gene: TRBJ1-4
v_gene: TRBV11-2

CDR3aa: ASRLGRETQY
j_gene: TRBJ2-5
v_gene: TRBV11-2

CDR3aa: ASSIDKGTGSQY
j_gene: TRBJ2-5
v_gene: TRBV19

CDR3aa: AWRTGFNTEAF
j_gene: TRBJ1-1
v_gene: TRBV30

CDR3aa: ASSFKQGFLPGELF
j_gene: TRBJ2-2
v_gene: TRBV7-2

CDR3aa: ASSELGGRTDTQY
j_gene: TRBJ2-3
v_gene: TRBV2

CDR3aa: ASSPRGGAFGVGYT
j_gene: TRBJ1-2
v_gene: TRBV7-9

CDR3aa: ASKTGGKEKLF
j_gene: TRBJ1-4
v_gene: TRBV19

CDR3aa: ASTLKARGHDQPQH
j_gene: TRBJ1-5
v_gene: TRBV10-1

CDR3aa: ASSWGQGAGTDTQY
j_gene: TRBJ2-3
v_gene: TRBV5-1